This TCR beta chain was documented in a study of blood T cells in healthy people across ages. PCR was performed a second time for about 6 to 12 cycles using a sample-barcoded 5' primer and a J-beta primer mix. TCRdb itself ran the 5' RACE reads through MiXCR, one entry per CDR3 protein. This table holds 700,000 to 800,000 distinct CDR3 sequences, 43% found once. The CDR3 runs 14 residues. Germline assignment: CDR1 MDHEN and CDR2 SYDVKM. Trimming took 3 bases from V and 6 from J; bases not matched to a gene: 5. This clonotype came up a few times. Specimen: blood. This sequence originates from a woman aged 60-75 years in good health. The chain has TRBV28 and TRBJ1-1, with 9 bases lining up with TRBD1. The CDR3 sequence: CASSFAGTGPEAFF. The CDR3 nucleotides are TGTGCCAGCAGTTTTGCCGGGACAGGGCCTGAAGCTTTCTTT.